These 18 T cell receptor beta chains were all obtained from the same sample, sequenced in a study of a mutant IDH1 vaccine in newly diagnosed glioma. Time point noted: week 5, during vaccination. The study gave 300 ug of mutant IDH1 20-mer peptide per vaccine dose, with topical imiquimod. The protocol was immunoSEQ multiplex PCR, while the TCRdb copy is restricted to in-frame clones and leaves out a portion. The table includes about 42,000 clones, 80% to 90% detected once. Their antigens remain unidentified. The starting material was PBMCs, obtained from a glioma patient whose treatment included an IDH1 peptide vaccine. The receptors derive from a man aged 40-55 years with glioma.

The chain recombines TRBV4-2 with TRBJ2-7, with TRBD2 matching over 9 bases. V lost 4 bases to trimming and J lost 2 bases; unmatched junction nucleotides: 6. The CDR3 is 15 amino acids. Germline CDR1 is LGHNA and CDR2 is YNFKEQ. CDR3: CASSPRLADTYEQYF. Written as DNA, the CDR3 is TGTGCCAGCAGCCCACGACTAGCGGACACCTACGAGCAGTACTTC.

This clone was picked up a small number of times. The V call is TRBV25-1, the J call TRBJ1-1; D gene uncertain. This CDR3 has 15 amino acids. Germline V gene data show CDR1 as MGHDK and CDR2 as SYGVNS. V was cut by 6 bases and J by 0 bases, with 14 bases left in between. The CDR3 bases are TGTGCCAGCAGGCGAGGGAGGGCCGTGAACACTGAAGCTTTCTTT. Translating gives CASRRGRAVNTEAFF.

This clone was counted only a few times. The chain employs TRBV7-2 and TRBJ1-5, with 10 nucleotides matching TRBD1. V shed 5 bases and J 7 bases; nucleotides not matched to a gene: 11. Germline CDR1 is SGHTA and CDR2 is FQGNSA. The CDR3 is made up of 16 amino acids. CDR3 amino acids: CASSAMTGGAGQPQHF. DNA for the CDR3: TGTGCCAGCAGCGCCATGACAGGGGGCGCGGGGCAGCCCCAGCATTTT.

This clone was seen a handful of times. The chain employs TRBV12-5 and TRBJ2-7; 9 nucleotides match TRBD2. The CDR3 spans 18 residues. With V trimmed by 6 bases and J by 4 bases, 19 bases remained unmatched. Germline loops: CDR1 LGHNT, CDR2 FRNRAP. The CDR3 sequence: CASGNRLAEHLLQYEQYF. DNA for the CDR3: TGTGCTAGTGGGAACCGACTAGCGGAACACCTCCTACAGTACGAGCAGTACTTC.

The chain links TRBV18 to TRBJ1-1; TRBD1 matches at 8 bases. CDR1 and CDR2 from the germline V gene are KGHSH and LQKENI. This CDR3 has 16 amino acids. Trimming cost V 3 bases and J 3 bases; bases outside gene matches: 9. CDR3 coding DNA: TGTGCCAGCTCACCCAGGACAGGGCATGGGGACACTGAAGCTTTCTTT. This translates into CASSPRTGHGDTEAFF. Supplemented by reference TRBV18 and TRBJ1-1, the full variable domain reads NAGVMQNPRHLVRRRGQEARLRCSPMKGHSHVYWYRQLPEEGLKFMVYLQKENIIDESGMPKERFSAEFPKEGPSILRIQQVVRGDSAAYFCASSPRTGHGDTEAFFGQGTRLTVV.

This sequence joins TRBV5-1 and TRBJ2-2, with D possibly TRBD2 on 6 matching bases. From germline, CDR1 is SGHRS and CDR2 YFSETQ. V was pared by 2 bases and J by 0 bases, with 11 bases between. There are 16 residues in the CDR3. CDR3 loop: CASSLSGTPNTGELFF. For the CDR3, the DNA is TGCGCCAGCAGCTTATCCGGGACTCCGAACACCGGGGAGCTGTTTTTT.

In this sample, this clone turned up once. The chain combines TRBV27 with TRBJ2-7; 10 bases line up with TRBD2. After removal of 8 bases from V and 6 bases from J, the junction contained 10 bases not matched to a gene. Germline CDR1 MNHEY, CDR2 SMNVEV (reference sequence). The CDR3 extends over 14 amino acids. In nucleotides, the CDR3 is TGTGCCAGCTTTAGTATGGGACTAGCGACCGAGCAGTACTTC. This sequence encodes CASFSMGLATEQYF.

The rearrangement joins TRBV7-9 to TRBJ1-4, with TRBD1 matching 11 bases. Germline V gene lookup returns CDR1 SEHNR and CDR2 FQNEAQ (reference sequence). The CDR3 is 17 residues long. Trimming took 5 bases from V and 3 from J; bases not matched to a gene: 8. Here the CDR3 reads CASSPGQGAGANEKLFF. CDR3 nucleotide sequence: TGTGCCAGCAGCCCTGGACAGGGGGCGGGAGCTAATGAAAAACTGTTTTTT.

The gene calls are TRBV7-3 and TRBJ2-2, with 9 bases identical to TRBD2. CDR1 and CDR2 from the germline V gene are SGHTA and FQGTGA. V gave up 5 bases and J gave up 7 bases; unmatched junction bases: 14. This CDR3 region has 17 residues. Here the CDR3 reads CASSPNRAGGLGGELFF. The DNA of the CDR3 is TGTGCCAGCAGCCCAAACAGAGCGGGAGGACTTGGCGGGGAGCTGTTTTTT.

CDR3 sequence (DNA): TGTGCCAGCAGCTTAGTGTCCGGGGACACTGAAGCTTTCTTT. Its protein is CASSLVSGDTEAFF. The rearrangement joins TRBV7-2 to TRBJ1-1; the D is unclear. This CDR3 is built from 14 residues. The germline V gene has CDR1 SGHTA and CDR2 FQGNSA. V dropped 1 base and J dropped 3 bases, with 9 bases sitting between them.

The rearrangement uses TRBV2 and TRBJ1-2; 7 bases are a match to TRBD1. The ends lost 6 bases at V and 0 bases at J; junction bases unmatched: 7. The CDR3 loop spans 15 amino acids. Germline CDR1 SNHLY, CDR2 FYNNEI. This CDR3 reads CASRTGMGANYGYTF. Here the CDR3 DNA reads TGTGCCAGCAGGACAGGGATGGGGGCTAACTATGGCTACACCTTC.

This sequence joins TRBV2 and TRBJ2-7, with 10 bases aligning to TRBD1. There are 17 residues in the CDR3. Germline CDR1 is SNHLY and CDR2 is FYNNEI. V was pared by 3 bases and J by 2 bases, with 10 bases of the junction left unmatched. The CDR3 DNA sequence: TGTGCCAGCAGTGAGGACAGGGGGTCCTTTTCAACCTACGAGCAGTACTTC. It encodes CASSEDRGSFSTYEQYF.

CDR3 in DNA: TGCGCCAGCGAAATGGGAAAGGGACTAGCGGGAGATACGCAGTATTTT. Its translation is CASEMGKGLAGDTQYF. The gene calls are TRBV5-1 and TRBJ2-3; TRBD2 matches at 12 bases. Germline V lookup: CDR1 SGHRS, CDR2 YFSETQ. This CDR3 spans 16 amino acids. V gave up 7 bases and J gave up 5 bases; unmatched junction bases: 11.

DNA of the CDR3: TGTGCCAGCAGCATAGGGACAGGCGTTCAGTACTTC. This codes for CASSIGTGVQYF. The chain joins TRBV7-2 to TRBJ2-4, with 8 bases aligning to TRBD1. The CDR3 spans 12 residues. V shed 5 bases, J shed 11 bases, and the junction held 5 bases outside the gene matches. CDR1 and CDR2 from the germline V gene are SGHTA and FQGNSA.

The chain recombines TRBV6-6 with TRBJ2-5; 7 nucleotides line up with TRBD1. This CDR3 has 14 amino acids. Germline trimming cut 6 bases from V and 2 bases from J; bases unmatched to any gene: 6. Germline CDR1 is MNHNY and CDR2 is SVGAGI (reference sequence). CDR3 loop: CASSYQGQQETQYF. In DNA form, the CDR3 reads TGTGCCAGCAGCTACCAGGGACAGCAAGAGACCCAGTACTTC.

The chain recombines TRBV15 with TRBJ2-7, with 7 nucleotides matching TRBD2. There are 15 residues in the CDR3. The J segment lost 3 bases and the V segment lost 0 bases, leaving 5 bases of the junction unmatched. Germline V gene data show CDR1 as LNHNV and CDR2 as YYDKDF (reference sequence). The CDR3 coding sequence is TGTGCCACCAGCAGAGATAGAGGGGAGGGCTACGAGCAGTACTTC. As protein: CATSRDRGEGYEQYF.

The V gene is TRBV27, the J gene TRBJ1-5; 7 bases are shared with TRBD1. Trimming removed 6 bases from V and 0 bases from J; junction bases left unmatched: 8. CDR3 size: 16 residues. CDR1 is MNHEY, CDR2 SMNVEV, per germline (reference sequence). The CDR3 reads CASRSGGWYSNQPQHF. CDR3 bases: TGTGCCAGCAGATCAGGGGGATGGTATAGCAATCAGCCCCAGCATTTT.

V is TRBV11-3 and J is TRBJ1-5; a weak D match, TRBD1 (6 bases). V lost 5 bases and J lost 3, with 20 bases in between. The CDR3 extends over 17 amino acids. Germline V gives CDR1 SGHNT, CDR2 YENEEA. The CDR3 DNA reads as TGTGCCAGCAGCCCTAGGACAGAAGAACAATTCAATCAGCCCCAGCATTTT. This gives the protein CASSPRTEEQFNQPQHF.